This T cell receptor (beta chain) originates from a study of regulatory T cells in long-lasting Graves disease. Points from the study as a whole: Relative to new patients (roughly 970), persistent patients exhibited greater sharing of public clonotypes (approximately 3,000).

On this clonotype itself: What it recognizes is unknown.

Through Arm-PCR of CDR3 regions and iRepertoire HTBI primers, TCR beta libraries were built. A single record per CDR3 protein comes from TCRdb applying MiXCR to the multiplex PCR reads. The repertoire has over 300,000 distinct CDR3 sequences, less than 20% of them found once; the top ten carry 29%. From germline, CDR1 is SGHTA and CDR2 FQGTGA. V lost 5 bases and J 4 bases, leaving 17 bases between the germline ends. This CDR3 contains 15 residues. Sample time point: persistent/refractory GD, antithyroid drugs over 5 years with positive TRAb. PBMCs provided the RNA from which the TCR library was made. Here the sequenced sample was peripheral blood mononuclear cells (PBMCs), taken when the disease was refractory, from a patient treated with antithyroid drugs. The genes are TRBV7-3 and TRBJ2-5; a possible D gene is TRBD2 (6 bases). The clonotype comes from a female donor with Graves disease. CDR3 bases: TGTGCCAGCAGCCGGGTGGGAGGAGTGGCAGAGACCCAGTACTTC. Encoded protein: CASSRVGGVAETQYF.